This TCR beta chain was sequenced for a study of T cells in Graves' hyperthyroidism and ophthalmopathy. This clonotype has ten or more counts. The CDR3 has 16 amino acids. Germline V gives CDR1 DFQATT, CDR2 SNEGSKA (reference sequence). With 5 bases clipped from V and 4 bases from J, the junction kept 11 bases outside the gene matches. What was amplified from RNA transcripts were TCR beta CDR3 regions. The primer set for the first-round RT-PCR of the TCR CDR3 was HTBI. TCRdb passed the multiplex PCR reads through MiXCR, listing each CDR3 protein once. The sample records around 500,000 distinct CDR3 sequences, 14% being singletons.

The receptor's source is a woman aged 40 to 50 with Graves' hyperthyroidism. The chain is built from TRBV20-1 and TRBJ2-1, with TRBD1 matching over 10 bases. The sample was blood. CDR3 loop: CSARQGAYHPYNEQFF. The DNA for the CDR3 is TGCAGTGCTCGACAGGGGGCGTACCACCCTTACAATGAGCAGTTCTTC.